The entry below describes one TCR beta chain. Its antigen specificity is not known. No quality values exist for individual bases; no much larger clone is one base distant. The data were taken from a study of T cell clones after liver transplantation (dated 2019 in TCRdb). Looking at the study overall: ITN030ST, the source of the samples, was a randomized trial that attempted immunosuppression withdrawal within 2 years of liver transplantation. Until randomization at 12-24 months post-transplant, subjects were given standard immunosuppression, with no induction therapy. As an antigen-independent comparator for the donor-reactive sequences, third party-reactive TCRbeta sequences from pre-transplant MLRs were identified as well. To count as tolerant, a recipient had to stay completely off immunosuppression for at least one year without liver enzymes climbing beyond twice the upper limit of normal. The studied cohort comprised 8 liver transplant recipients, 3 classified as tolerant and 5 as non-tolerant. Three of the eight recipients were HCV-positive; the others were transplanted for non-autoimmune, non-viral indications. Donor-reactive T cell clones were identified using TCRbeta sequencing after a pre-transplant mixed lymphocyte reaction and were then followed in post-transplant blood. Blood samples were collected pre-transplant, pre-randomization before withdrawal, and post-randomization after either complete withdrawal or failed withdrawal. The paper as a whole reports these results and caveats: Donor-reactive sequences declined more than third party-reactive ones, suggesting partial antigen-specific deletion unrelated to withdrawal success. Once repertoire turnover was taken into account, donor-reactive detection showed a significant reduction for CD4 in 7 of 8 subjects and for CD8 in 8 of 8. Conclusions were preliminary, limited by small, heterogeneous patient numbers and non-standardized post-transplant time points. In 5 of 8 subjects, circulating donor-reactive CD4 TCRbeta sequences decreased significantly after transplant, regardless of tolerance or HCV status. In a couple of subjects, low numbers of available donor cells limited the measurable donor-reactive repertoire. Because allograft tissue specimens were not available, migration of donor-reactive T cells into the graft, rather than deletion, may have occurred.

V and J lose 6 bases and 1 base, and a span of 10 bases separates them. Counted from cysteine to phenylalanine, this CDR3 has 14 amino acids. The read is trimmed to its CDR3 DNA, 42 bases read in frame from base 1. CDR1 and CDR2 (MNHEY, SMNVEV) derive from the germline V gene (reference sequence). The time point label here, explained by the study, means: pre-transplant. Thawed unstimulated PBMCs were stained for CD3, CD4 and CD8 and FACS-sorted into CD3+CD4+ and CD3+CD8+ populations. Each of the 8 studied subjects was randomized to immunosuppression withdrawal. The Qiagen DNeasy Blood and Tissue Kit was used for isolation of genomic DNA. High-throughput TCRbeta CDR3 sequencing of frozen genomic DNA was performed by immunoSEQ, including PCR amplification, mapping, bias correction and internal controls. The authors' analysis ran thus. Productive rearrangements were retained, and unique TCRbeta sequences were defined by the CDR3 nucleotide sequence together with the V and J gene. For a sequence to be called donor-reactive, it needed a frequency of at least 0.01% and at least 5-fold expansion in CFSE-low cells compared with unstimulated pre-transplant cells. Minimum frequency thresholds were set for each subject on the basis of the unstimulated sample with the lowest template count, so that a detection power of at least 90% was ensured. Repertoire turnover was measured by Jensen-Shannon divergence between the top 1000 TCRbeta sequences post- and pre-transplant. Changes in detection of donor-reactive sequences were assessed with two-sided Fisher's exact tests. TCRdb provides this immuneACCESS table in a form limited to in-frame rearrangements. Some clones are lacking; in checked studies, under half of them reflect an unresolved V gene, and why the rest are absent is not known. The V and J calls and clone size come from that table; D and trimming were worked out from the DNA. Here the sample has around 20,000 clones; 88% occur a single time. 10% to 15% of the sample goes to the ten largest clones.

The receptor was derived from a human donor who received a liver transplant. The rearrangement joined TRBV27 to TRBJ2-1; TRBD2 could be the D gene, as 6 bases match. The material was CD8+ T cells from blood, obtained before liver transplant. The CDR3 in this case is CASSLGSSYNEQFF. The DNA reads as follows: TGTGCCAGCAGCCTCGGGAGTTCCTACAATGAGCAGTTCTTC.